This T cell receptor beta chain appears in the sequencing data of a study of PD-1 blockade in classical Hodgkin lymphoma. Study-level background: Administration of nivolumab to patients was at 3 mg/kg intravenously every 2 weeks. Points from the study as a whole: A significant rise in TCR diversity was seen by C4D1 for CD4+ cells but not for CD8+ cells. Complete responders had baseline diversity similar to newly diagnosed patients.

Libraries were prepared by immunoSEQ multiplex PCR; TCRdb keeps only in-frame clonotypes and omits some of them. The repertoire includes roughly 92,000 clones, roughly 90% of them detected once, and roughly 2.8% sits in the top ten. This clone has a single count. Its antigen remains unidentified. Trimming removed 4 bases from V and 1 base from J, with 5 bases in between. CDR1 SGHDN and CDR2 FVKESK come from the germline V gene. The length of the CDR3 is 14 residues. Relapses following autologous stem cell transplantation were seen in all patients, with brentuximab vedotin exposure varying. Best overall response was complete response, partial response or progressive disease in these relapsed/refractory classical Hodgkin lymphoma patients.

The rearrangement links TRBV14 to TRBJ2-6; D call uncertain. The sample here was peripheral blood mononuclear cells (PBMCs), taken at baseline. The sequence was obtained from a human donor with classical Hodgkin lymphoma. CDR3 DNA sequence: TGTGCCAGCAGCCCCCTATCTGGGGCCAACGTCCTGACTTTC. Translating it yields CASSPLSGANVLTF.